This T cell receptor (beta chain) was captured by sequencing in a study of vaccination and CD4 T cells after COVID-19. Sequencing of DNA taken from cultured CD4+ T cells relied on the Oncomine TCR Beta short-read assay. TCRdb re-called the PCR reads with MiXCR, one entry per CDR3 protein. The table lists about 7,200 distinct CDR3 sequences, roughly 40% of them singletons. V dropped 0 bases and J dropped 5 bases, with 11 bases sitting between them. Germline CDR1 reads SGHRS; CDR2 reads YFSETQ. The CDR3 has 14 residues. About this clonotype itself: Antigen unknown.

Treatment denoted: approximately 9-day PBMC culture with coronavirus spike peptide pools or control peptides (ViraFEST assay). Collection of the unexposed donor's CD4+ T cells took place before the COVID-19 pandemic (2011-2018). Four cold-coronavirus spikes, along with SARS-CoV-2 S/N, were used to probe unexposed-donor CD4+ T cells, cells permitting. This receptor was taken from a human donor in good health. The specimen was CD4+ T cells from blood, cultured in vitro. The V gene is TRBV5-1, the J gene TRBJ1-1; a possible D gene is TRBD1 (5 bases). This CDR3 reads CASSLAGVLTEAFF. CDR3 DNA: TGCGCCAGCAGCTTGGCGGGGGTTTTAACTGAAGCTTTCTTT.